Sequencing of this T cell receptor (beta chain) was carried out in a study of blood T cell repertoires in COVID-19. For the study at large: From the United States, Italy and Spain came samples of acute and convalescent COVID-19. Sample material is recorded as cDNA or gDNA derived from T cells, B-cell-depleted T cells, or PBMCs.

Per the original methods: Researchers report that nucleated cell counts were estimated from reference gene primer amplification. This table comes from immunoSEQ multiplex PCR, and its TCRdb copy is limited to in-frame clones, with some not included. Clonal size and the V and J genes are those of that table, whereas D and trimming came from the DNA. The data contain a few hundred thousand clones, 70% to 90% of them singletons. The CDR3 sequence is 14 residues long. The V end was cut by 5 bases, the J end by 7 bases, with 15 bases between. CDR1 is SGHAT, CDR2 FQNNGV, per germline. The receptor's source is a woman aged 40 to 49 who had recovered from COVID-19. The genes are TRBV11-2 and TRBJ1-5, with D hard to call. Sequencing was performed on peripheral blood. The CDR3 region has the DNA TGTGCCAGCAGCCCGGGTCTGGGTCCCCAGCCCCAGCATTTT. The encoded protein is CASSPGLGPQPQHF. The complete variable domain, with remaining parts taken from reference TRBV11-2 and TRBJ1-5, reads EAGVAQSPRYKIIEKRQSVAFWCNPISGHATLYWYQQILGQGPKLLIQFQNNGVVDDSQLPKDRFSAERLKGVDSTLKIQPAKLEDSAVYLCASSPGLGPQPQHFGDGTRLSIL.